The 23 T cell receptor beta chains below come from one sample, sequenced in a study of response to subunit inactivated influenza vaccine. From the RT-PCR reads, TCRdb called clonotypes with MiXCR, one entry per CDR3 protein. Found here are a few hundred thousand distinct CDR3 sequences, approximately 21% of them singletons; the top ten hold approximately 10%. This sample comprised PBMCs from blood, obtained less than 22 months after vaccination. The receptors shown here come from a man aged 45 to 75 who received an inactivated influenza vaccine.

This sequence joins TRBV11-3 and TRBJ2-1; D gene ambiguous. CDR1 and CDR2 (germline): SGHNT, YENEEA. Trimming stripped 5 bases from V and 0 bases from J, with 17 bases between. The CDR3 covers 17 residues. The DNA of the CDR3 is TGTGCCAGCAGCCCGTCCGGTGGGTCTAGCTCCTACAATGAGCAGTTCTTC. It specifies CASSPSGGSSSYNEQFF.

Many counts were recorded for this clonotype. The chain is built from TRBV27 and TRBJ1-3; D perhaps matches TRBD1 (5 bases). The V gene lost 5 bases and the J gene lost 0 bases, with 14 bases spanning the gap. Germline lookup yields CDR1 MNHEY and CDR2 SMNVEV (reference sequence). The CDR3 contains 16 residues. The CDR3 sequence is CASSRGPLNSGNTIYF. The DNA of the CDR3 is TGTGCCAGCAGTAGGGGACCTCTTAACTCTGGAAACACCATATATTTT.

Ten or more counts support this clonotype. The genes are TRBV4-3 and TRBJ1-1, with D unresolved. This CDR3 comprises 15 residues. Trimming left V 0 bases short and J 3 bases short, with 11 bases between. The germline V gene has CDR1 LGHNA and CDR2 YSLEER. The CDR3 DNA reads as TGCGCCAGCAGCCAAGATTCCGCAGGCTACACTGAAGCTTTCTTT. This codes for CASSQDSAGYTEAFF.

This clonotype showed up just a few times. This chain joins TRBV20-1 and TRBJ1-1; D is perhaps TRBD1 (5 bases). Trimming cost V 4 bases and J 4 bases, with 16 bases left between them. CDR1 and CDR2 (germline): DFQATT, SNEGSKA (reference sequence). This CDR3 is built from 14 residues. The CDR3 sequence: CSAKSGTHSTEAFF. The CDR3, as DNA: TGCAGTGCTAAATCCGGGACCCATTCCACTGAAGCTTTCTTT.

This clonotype occurred a few times. The gene calls are TRBV4-2 and TRBJ1-4; 11 positions match TRBD1. J was trimmed by 8 bases and V by 1 base; bases with no gene match: 3. This CDR3 region has 15 residues. Germline CDR1 and CDR2: LGHNA and YNFKEQ. DNA for the CDR3: TGTGCCAGCAGCCAAGGGGACAGGGGGTCAGAAAAACTGTTTTTT. This codes for CASSQGDRGSEKLFF.

This clonotype was found many times. This chain links TRBV9 with TRBJ1-1; unclear D gene. From germline, CDR1 is SGDLS and CDR2 YYNGEE. The CDR3 is made up of 13 amino acids. Trimming stripped 0 bases from V and 1 base from J, with 4 bases between. CDR3 in amino acids: CASSVDTNTEAFF. DNA for the CDR3: TGTGCCAGCAGCGTAGATACGAACACTGAAGCTTTCTTT.

This clonotype was counted a few times. V usage is TRBV27 and J usage is TRBJ1-1; TRBD1 agrees at 10 bases. CDR1 MNHEY and CDR2 SMNVEV come from the germline V gene (reference sequence). With 3 bases clipped from V and 0 bases from J, the junction kept 10 bases outside the gene matches. The CDR3 has 18 residues. For the CDR3, the DNA is TGTGCCAGCAGTTTCTTATCCGCGACAGGGGGCCTGAACACTGAAGCTTTCTTT. Its translation is CASSFLSATGGLNTEAFF.

In this sample, this clonotype turned up a few times. This chain links TRBV15 with TRBJ1-1, with D perhaps TRBD1 (5 bases). Trimming left V 8 bases short and J 3 bases short, with 10 bases between. This CDR3 is built from 12 residues. The V gene's germline CDR1 is LNHNV and CDR2 YYDKDF (reference sequence). This CDR3 is CATGGTDTEAFF. The CDR3 nucleotides are TGTGCCACCGGTGGGACGGACACTGAAGCTTTCTTT.

In its sample, this clonotype was seen many times. V and J are TRBV5-1 and TRBJ1-6; D might be TRBD1 (5 bases). V lost 0 bases and J lost 8, with 9 bases in between. This CDR3 has 14 amino acids. In germline, CDR1 is SGHRS, CDR2 YFSETQ. The CDR3 protein is CASSLGQIDSPLHF. The DNA of the CDR3 is TGCGCCAGCAGCTTGGGACAGATCGATTCACCCCTCCACTTT.

The chain uses TRBV4-2 and TRBJ2-2; 8 positions match TRBD1. The CDR3 is 17 amino acids. The V gene end was trimmed by 4 bases and the J gene end by 2 bases; junction bases not matched to a gene: 9. CDR1 is LGHNA, CDR2 YNFKEQ, per germline. CDR3 sequence reads: CASSRSGTGRNTGELFF. In DNA, the CDR3 is TGTGCCAGCAGCCGATCCGGGACAGGAAGAAACACCGGGGAGCTGTTTTTT.

The chain recombines TRBV4-3 with TRBJ2-2; 8 bases are a match to TRBD2. The CDR3 spans 15 residues. V lost 4 bases and J lost 1; bases outside the gene matches: 2. Germline V gene sequence: CDR1 LGHNA, CDR2 YSLEER. Written as DNA, the CDR3 is TGCGCCAGCAGCCTAGCGGGAATGAACACCGGGGAGCTGTTTTTT. It is translated as CASSLAGMNTGELFF.

The chain couples TRBV6-1 to TRBJ2-7, with TRBD2 matching over 7 bases. V trimming: 6 bases; J trimming: 5 bases; junction bases outside the gene matches: 16. There are 16 residues in the CDR3. CDR1 is MNHNS, CDR2 SASEGT, per germline. The CDR3 loop reads CASSKRTGGSPHEQYF. The CDR3 nucleotides are TGTGCCAGCAGCAAGAGAACAGGCGGGAGTCCCCACGAGCAGTACTTC.

Ten or more counts support this clonotype. The CDR3 DNA sequence: TGTGCCAGCAGCCTGGACAGCTATGGCTACACCTTC. Its translation is CASSLDSYGYTF. V usage is TRBV7-2 and J usage is TRBJ1-2, with D perhaps matching TRBD1 (6 bases). Trimming stripped 5 bases from V and 4 bases from J, with 8 bases between. Germline V gives CDR1 SGHTA, CDR2 FQGNSA. This CDR3 has 12 amino acids.

V gene TRBV5-1 combines with J gene TRBJ1-4, with D maybe TRBD1 (6 bases). V lost 0 bases, J lost 4 bases, and 13 bases lay in between. The germline V gene has CDR1 SGHRS and CDR2 YFSETQ. This CDR3 region has 16 residues. CDR3 residues: CASSLVQGNSNEKLFF. DNA for the CDR3: TGCGCCAGCAGCTTGGTACAGGGAAACAGTAATGAAAAACTGTTTTTT.

In this sample, this clonotype turned up a few times. V and J are TRBV12-3 or TRBV12-4 and TRBJ1-4; TRBD1 matches 7 bases. This CDR3 has 15 residues. V dropped 5 bases and J dropped 3; count of bases not matched to a gene: 6. CDR3: CASSPYRGANEKLFF. As DNA, the CDR3 is TGTGCCAGCAGTCCTTACAGGGGAGCTAATGAAAAACTGTTTTTT.

There are a few counts of this clonotype. The rearrangement uses TRBV6-1 and TRBJ1-6; 8 bases are a match to TRBD1. The CDR3 has 15 amino acids. V shed 7 bases and J 5 bases; nucleotides not matched to a gene: 7. The germline gives CDR1 MNHNS, CDR2 SASEGT. The CDR3 region has the DNA TGTGCCAGCAACCTACAGGGGGAAAATAATTCACCCCTCCACTTT. The encoded protein is CASNLQGENNSPLHF.

This clonotype was observed many times. This chain links TRBV11-2 with TRBJ1-3; D might be TRBD1 (5 bases). Germline assignment: CDR1 SGHAT and CDR2 FQNNGV. There are 14 residues in the CDR3. V dropped 5 bases and J dropped 4 bases, with 12 bases sitting between them. The CDR3 DNA reads as TGTGCCAGCAGCAACTCCGGGGGAGGAAACACCATATATTTT. Protein: CASSNSGGGNTIYF.

This clonotype was detected ten times or more. The chain employs TRBV6-1 and TRBJ1-2; 10 nucleotides align to TRBD1. There are 14 residues in the CDR3. Germline values: CDR1 MNHNS, CDR2 SASEGT. With 6 bases clipped from V and 5 bases from J, the junction kept 6 bases outside the gene matches. This CDR3 reads CASSLRDRGYGYTF. The CDR3 DNA reads TGTGCCAGCAGCCTCCGGGACAGGGGTTATGGCTACACCTTC.

This clonotype was picked up many times. The gene calls are TRBV6-2 or TRBV6-3 and TRBJ1-1; D ambiguous. Germline CDR1 and CDR2: MNHEY and SVGEGT. This CDR3 comprises 11 residues. V lost 6 bases, J lost 1 base, and 3 bases lay in between. Here the CDR3 DNA reads TGTGCCAGCAGAACGAACACTGAAGCTTTCTTT. Amino acid sequence: CASRTNTEAFF.

This clonotype has only a few counts. The chain combines TRBV4-1 with TRBJ1-1; possible D gene TRBD1, 5 bases. The CDR3 length is 15 residues. CDR1 and CDR2 (germline): MGHRA, YSYEKL. V lost 6 bases and J 2 bases, leaving 16 bases between the germline ends. DNA of the CDR3: TGCGCCAGCAGGGCACTTTACCAGGGTAACACTGAAGCTTTCTTT. Translation: CASRALYQGNTEAFF.

This clonotype came up a few times. The genes are TRBV2 and TRBJ1-5; no reliable D call. Trimming removed 8 bases from V and 1 base from J, with 9 bases in between. This CDR3 is 13 amino acids long. The germline V gene has CDR1 SNHLY and CDR2 FYNNEI. The CDR3 reads CASAARSNQPQHF. In DNA, the CDR3 is TGTGCCAGCGCGGCGCGAAGCAATCAGCCCCAGCATTTT.

The rearrangement uses TRBV9 and TRBJ2-3; D is ambiguous. Germline V gives CDR1 SGDLS, CDR2 YYNGEE. The V end lost 0 bases, the J end lost 0 bases, and 11 bases lay between the germline ends. There are 16 residues in the CDR3. The CDR3 coding sequence is TGTGCCAGCAGCGTAGGGGTGGAGAAAAGCACAGATACGCAGTATTTT. Residues: CASSVGVEKSTDTQYF. The full variable domain, rest sourced from reference TRBV9 and TRBJ2-3, is DSGVTQTPKHLITATGQRVTLRCSPRSGDLSVYWYQQSLDQGLQFLIQYYNGEERAKGNILERFSAQQFPDLHSELNLSSLELGDSALYFCASSVGVEKSTDTQYFGPGTRLTVL.

This clonotype was found a few times. The chain employs TRBV5-1 and TRBJ1-2; D not certain. This CDR3 is built from 16 residues. V gave up 2 bases and J gave up 0 bases, with 14 bases separating them. Looked up from germline, CDR1 is SGHRS and CDR2 is YFSETQ. The DNA of the CDR3 is TGCGCCAGCAGCTTCGTCCCGACGGCCACTAACTATGGCTACACCTTC. Amino acid sequence: CASSFVPTATNYGYTF.